Shown below are 30 T cell receptor beta chains from a single sample sequenced in a study of T cells in Graves' hyperthyroidism and ophthalmopathy. Amplification of TCR beta CDR3 regions was performed using RNA transcripts as template. First-round RT-PCR targeting the TCR CDR3 was performed with the HTBI primer set. One entry per CDR3 protein, called by TCRdb with MiXCR from the multiplex PCR reads. This table has some 300,000 distinct CDR3 sequences, roughly 19% appearing once. What was sequenced was blood. These receptors were taken from a man aged 45-65 years with Graves' ophthalmopathy.

CDR3 coding DNA: TGTGCCAGCAGCTTTTTGACTAGCGGGATGGTGGAGCAGTTCTTC. It translates to CASSFLTSGMVEQFF. The chain joins TRBV11-2 to TRBJ2-1; 11 bases are shared with TRBD2. The CDR3 length is 15 residues. Germline V gene lookup returns CDR1 SGHAT and CDR2 FQNNGV. V shed 3 bases, J shed 10 bases, and the junction held 8 bases outside the gene matches.

This rearrangement joins TRBV11-2 to TRBJ2-1; 8 bases align to TRBD1. With V trimmed by 3 bases and J by 10 bases, 5 bases remained unmatched. The CDR3 spans 13 residues. From germline, CDR1 is SGHAT and CDR2 FQNNGV. The CDR3 DNA reads as TGTGCCAGCAGCTTCCAAGACAGGGGAGAGCAGTTCTTC. The encoded protein is CASSFQDRGEQFF.

The chain joins TRBV27 to TRBJ1-6; D gene ambiguous. Germline lookup yields CDR1 MNHEY and CDR2 SMNVEV (reference sequence). Trimming removed 2 bases at V and 8 bases at J, with 7 bases between. The CDR3 is 13 amino acids. CDR3 loop: CASSLEEYSPLHF. CDR3 nucleotides: TGTGCCAGCAGTTTAGAGGAATATTCACCCCTCCACTTT.

This clonotype was seen more than once but under ten times. V is TRBV5-1 and J is TRBJ2-7, with 13 nucleotides matching TRBD2. With V trimmed by 0 bases and J by 6 bases, 6 bases remained unmatched. The CDR3 runs 16 residues. Germline assignment: CDR1 SGHRS and CDR2 YFSETQ. The CDR3 nucleotides read TGCGCCAGCAGCTTGGGGACTAGCGGGAGTTGGGGCGAGCAGTACTTC. It is translated as CASSLGTSGSWGEQYF.

The chain carries TRBV7-9 and TRBJ2-5; D unresolved. V lost 4 bases and J lost 5, with 14 bases in between. CDR3 length equals 14 residues. In germline, CDR1 is SEHNR, CDR2 FQNEAQ (reference sequence). The CDR3 sequence is CASSSPEAPETQYF. DNA of the CDR3: TGTGCCAGCAGCTCCCCGGAAGCTCCGGAGACCCAGTACTTC.

The chain carries TRBV20-1 and TRBJ2-1; D may be TRBD1 or TRBD2 (5 bases each). The V gene's germline CDR1 is DFQATT and CDR2 SNEGSKA (reference sequence). The V end was cut by 6 bases, the J end by 5 bases, with 20 bases between. The CDR3 covers 15 residues. CDR3 sequence: CSAKRGERLDNEQFF. The CDR3, as DNA: TGCAGTGCAAAGAGAGGGGAGCGTTTAGACAATGAGCAGTTCTTC.

This clonotype was observed at least ten times. This rearrangement joins TRBV7-9 to TRBJ2-7; weak D call: TRBD2 (5 bases). Trimming took off 5 bases at V and 7 bases at J, with 15 bases between the two ends. The germline V gene has CDR1 SEHNR and CDR2 FQNEAQ (reference sequence). The CDR3 is made up of 13 amino acids. The CDR3 loop is CASSPGFPGEQYF. CDR3 bases: TGTGCCAGCAGCCCGGGGTTCCCGGGGGAGCAGTACTTC.

This clonotype was counted at least ten times. The chain's CDR3 is CAWSIGLYNEQFF. The CDR3 nucleotides read TGTGCCTGGAGTATCGGGCTTTACAATGAGCAGTTCTTC. V usage is TRBV30 and J usage is TRBJ2-1; no definite D call. Germline values: CDR1 GTSNPN, CDR2 SVGIG (reference sequence). The CDR3 length is 13 residues. V was cut by 2 bases and J by 4 bases, with 9 bases left in between.

This rearrangement joins TRBV6-1 to TRBJ2-7; TRBD1 aligns across 8 bases. The V and J ends lost 5 bases and 2 bases, in that order; junction bases with no gene match: 5. The CDR3 totals 14 residues. Germline V gene lookup returns CDR1 MNHNS and CDR2 SASEGT. CDR3: CASSRPGQAYEQYF. The CDR3 region has the DNA TGTGCCAGCAGTAGACCGGGACAGGCCTACGAGCAGTACTTC.

In this sample, this clonotype turned up many times. This chain joins TRBV28 and TRBJ1-1, with 8 bases matching TRBD1. J was trimmed by 1 base and V by 4 bases; bases with no gene match: 5. From germline, CDR1 is MDHEN and CDR2 SYDVKM. The length of the CDR3 is 15 residues. The CDR3 DNA reads as TGTGCCAGCAGTTCATCCGGGACAGGGAACACTGAAGCTTTCTTT. It yields the protein CASSSSGTGNTEAFF. The entire variable domain, with the rest obtained from reference TRBV28 and TRBJ1-1, is as follows: DVKVTQSSRYLVKRTGEKVFLECVQDMDHENMFWYRQDPGLGLRLIYFSYDVKMKEKGDIPEGYSVSREKKERFSLILESASTNQTSMYLCASSSSGTGNTEAFFGQGTRLTVV.

This clonotype occurred many times. The CDR3 sequence is CASSLGLGSLGELFF. The DNA for the CDR3 is TGTGCCAGCAGCCTCGGACTAGGGTCCCTCGGGGAGCTGTTTTTT. This sequence joins TRBV3-1 and TRBJ2-2, with 7 bases lining up with TRBD2. The CDR3 contains 15 residues. Germline CDR1 and CDR2: LGHDT and YNNKEL (reference sequence). V shed 4 bases and J 7 bases; nucleotides not matched to a gene: 9.

This clonotype has at least ten counts. The CDR3 nucleotides read TGCGCCAGCAGCTGGACTAGCAACTACAATGAGCAGTTCTTC. Its translation: CASSWTSNYNEQFF. This rearrangement joins TRBV5-1 to TRBJ2-1; the match to TRBD2 covers 8 bases. This CDR3 region has 14 residues. Trimming at V came to 3 bases and at J to 3 bases, leaving 2 bases not matched to a gene. The germline CDR1 and CDR2 sequences are SGHRS and YFSETQ.

On this clonotype itself: A read error may be the cause here, since a much bigger clone is one base away. The chain employs TRBV6-2 or TRBV6-3 and TRBJ2-7, with a possible D match to TRBD1 (5 bases). Germline V gives CDR1 MNHEY, CDR2 SVGEGT. This CDR3 has 12 residues. V lost 5 bases to trimming and J lost 0 bases, with 5 bases between them. The CDR3 sequence: CASSDSSYEQYF. CDR3 in DNA: TGTGCCAGCAGTGACAGCTCCTACGAGCAGTACTTC.

On this clonotype: This could be a read error, since a much larger clone is one nucleotide away. The chain has TRBV7-9 and TRBJ1-1; D gene unclear. V shed 3 bases and J shed 0 bases, with 14 bases lying between them. Germline CDR1 and CDR2: SEHNR and FQNEAQ (reference sequence). CDR3 size: 16 residues. The CDR3 spells CASSLGRIFMNTEAFF. The CDR3 region has the DNA TGTGCCAGCAGCTTGGGTCGGATCTTCATGAACACTGAAGCTTTCTTT.

This clonotype was observed a few times. The chain employs TRBV24-1 and TRBJ2-3; the D gene is possibly TRBD2 (5 bases). The CDR3 extends over 15 amino acids. V was clipped by 4 bases and J by 0 bases, with 10 bases between them. The germline CDR1 and CDR2 sequences are KGHDR and SFDVKD. As DNA, the CDR3 is TGTGCCACCAGTGACCCCGGGGTAAGCACAGATACGCAGTATTTT. This codes for CATSDPGVSTDTQYF.

This clonotype showed up just a few times. In nucleotides, the CDR3 is TGTGCCAGCAGCCCCGAGGGTCAGGGCATCAATGAAAAACTGTTTTTT. Its translation: CASSPEGQGINEKLFF. This sequence joins TRBV7-9 and TRBJ1-4; possibly TRBD1 for D (5 bases). There are 16 residues in the CDR3. Per the germline V gene, CDR1 is SEHNR and CDR2 is FQNEAQ (reference sequence). Trimming left V 5 bases short and J 5 bases short, with 18 bases between. The variable domain in full, with the rest retrieved from reference TRBV7-9 and TRBJ1-4, is DTGVSQNPRHKITKRGQNVTFRCDPISEHNRLYWYRQTLGQGPEFLTYFQNEAQLEKSRLLSDRFSAERPKGSFSTLEIQRTEQGDSAMYLCASSPEGQGINEKLFFGSGTQLSVL.

This clonotype was detected a few times. The rearrangement uses TRBV19 and TRBJ2-2, with 8 positions matching TRBD1. This CDR3 contains 16 residues. The germline gives CDR1 LNHDA, CDR2 SQIVND (reference sequence). V was pared by 3 bases and J by 2 bases, with 5 bases of the junction left unmatched. The DNA for the CDR3 is TGTGCCAGTAGTATGGTACAGGGGGTAAACACCGGGGAGCTGTTTTTT. Amino acid sequence: CASSMVQGVNTGELFF.

As regards this clonotype: One junction end disagrees with the germline gene, perhaps due to a read error. The V call is TRBV3-1, the J call TRBJ2-7; TRBD1 might be the D (7 bases). The germline V gene has CDR1 LGHDT and CDR2 YNNKEL (reference sequence). The CDR3 has 14 amino acids. In DNA form, the CDR3 reads TGCGCCAGCAGCCAGGGGGGCCTCTCCTACGAGCAGTACTTC. It yields the protein CASSQGGLSYEQYF.

This chain connects TRBV2 to TRBJ2-7; the match to TRBD1 covers 9 bases. CDR3 size: 13 residues. Trimming at V came to 7 bases and at J to 3 bases, leaving 4 bases not matched to a gene. CDR1 is SNHLY and CDR2 is FYNNEI in the germline V gene. The CDR3 region has the DNA TGTGCCAGCACCTCGGACAGGGGCTACGAGCAGTACTTC. Encoded protein: CASTSDRGYEQYF. Looking up the rest from reference TRBV2 and TRBJ2-7 gives the full variable domain: EPEVTQTPSHQVTQMGQEVILRCVPISNHLYFYWYRQILGQKVEFLVSFYNNEISEKSEIFDDQFSVERPDGSNFTLKIRSTKLEDSAMYFCASTSDRGYEQYFGPGTRLTVT.

Notes on this clonotype: A much larger clone differs by one base, so this may be a read error. The chain recombines TRBV11-2 with TRBJ2-6; 7 positions agree with TRBD2. Germline-derived CDR1 and CDR2 are SGHAT and FQNNGV. CDR3 length equals 19 residues. CDR3 amino acids: CASSHLRQGLRSGANVPTF. The CDR3 nucleotides read TGTGCCAGCAGCCATCTCCGGCAGGGACTACGCTCTGGGGCCAACGTCCCGACTTTC. The full variable domain, in which reference TRBV11-2 and TRBJ2-6 provide the parts outside the CDR3, is EAGVAQSPRYKIIEKRQSVAFWCNPISGHATLYWYQQILGQGPKLLIQFQNNGVVDDSQLPKDRFSAERLKGVDSTLKIQPAKLEDSAVYLCASSHLRQGLRSGANVPTFGAGSRLTVL.

This clonotype has a handful of counts. The rearrangement uses TRBV29-1 and TRBJ2-2; TRBD2 aligns across 8 bases. V trimming: 7 bases; J trimming: 5 bases; junction bases outside the gene matches: 12. Germline CDR1 and CDR2: SQVTM and ANQGSEA. CDR3 size: 15 residues. CDR3 region: CSARLGTRWTGELFF. The CDR3 nucleotides are TGCAGCGCCCGCCTGGGGACTAGATGGACCGGGGAGCTGTTTTTT.

The J gene is TRBJ2-5, the V gene TRBV28; D is possibly TRBD1 (6 bases). The V end was cut by 2 bases, the J end by 2 bases, with 9 bases between. In germline, CDR1 is MDHEN, CDR2 SYDVKM. The CDR3 is made up of 14 amino acids. The CDR3 loop reads CASSLIGQQETQYF. The CDR3 DNA reads as TGTGCCAGCAGTTTAATAGGACAGCAAGAGACCCAGTACTTC.

This clonotype was detected many times. The chain combines TRBV6-1 with TRBJ2-1; 10 bases match TRBD1. J was trimmed by 4 bases and V by 4 bases; bases with no gene match: 4. The CDR3 has 15 amino acids. Germline CDR1 and CDR2: MNHNS and SASEGT. CDR3: CASSARTGGYNEQFF. Written as DNA, the CDR3 is TGTGCCAGCAGTGCCAGGACAGGGGGGTACAATGAGCAGTTCTTC.

This clonotype has more than one count but fewer than ten. The chain is built from TRBV5-1 and TRBJ2-1; D remains unclear. The germline gives CDR1 SGHRS, CDR2 YFSETQ. V was clipped by 6 bases and J by 5 bases, with 12 bases between them. The CDR3 loop spans 13 amino acids. The CDR3 loop is CASTMDGHNEQFF. The DNA of the CDR3 is TGCGCCAGCACCATGGACGGGCACAATGAGCAGTTCTTC.

Regarding this clonotype: A much bigger clone sits one base away, suggesting this may be a read error. The chain uses TRBV7-3 and TRBJ2-3; D is perhaps TRBD2 (6 bases). This CDR3 is 16 amino acids long. Germline lookup yields CDR1 SGHTA and CDR2 FQGTGA. CDR3 nucleotides: TGTGTCAGCAGCTTAGGGGCGGGAATAGGTTCAGATACGCAGTATTTT. Encoded protein: CVSSLGAGIGSDTQYF.

This clonotype was counted a few times. CDR3 sequence reads: CSARISGNQPQHF. Written as DNA, the CDR3 is TGCAGTGCTAGAATATCGGGCAATCAGCCCCAGCATTTT. This chain links TRBV20-1 with TRBJ1-5; D unresolved. This CDR3 comprises 13 residues. The V gene's germline CDR1 is DFQATT and CDR2 SNEGSKA (reference sequence). Trimming took off 2 bases at V and 2 bases at J, with 7 bases between the two ends.

The chain joins TRBV6-5 to TRBJ1-1, with a tentative D call TRBD1 (6 bases). There are 17 residues in the CDR3. Trimming removed 0 bases at V and 0 bases at J, with 14 bases between. Germline CDR1 reads MNHEY; CDR2 reads SVGAGI. The CDR3 nucleotides read TGTGCCAGCAGTTACTCCGGGACACGATTTATGAACACTGAAGCTTTCTTT. It specifies CASSYSGTRFMNTEAFF.

This clonotype appeared many times. This chain joins TRBV9 and TRBJ2-7; D is undetermined. The V end was cut by 0 bases, the J end by 3 bases, with 10 bases between. The CDR3 length is 14 residues. The germline V gene has CDR1 SGDLS and CDR2 YYNGEE. This CDR3 reads CASSVGVGHYEQYF. The DNA of the CDR3 is TGTGCCAGCAGCGTAGGGGTAGGGCACTACGAGCAGTACTTC.

This clonotype came up many times. V and J are TRBV20-1 and TRBJ1-1; D remains unclear. Germline loops: CDR1 DFQATT, CDR2 SNEGSKA (reference sequence). The V end was cut by 0 bases, the J end by 4 bases, with 12 bases between. The CDR3 loop spans 14 amino acids. CDR3 coding DNA: TGCAGTGCTAGAGATCTAGTCCGGGGCACTGAAGCTTTCTTT. It yields the protein CSARDLVRGTEAFF.

Many counts were recorded for this clonotype. This chain links TRBV7-9 with TRBJ2-5; TRBD2 matches 7 bases. The germline V gene has CDR1 SEHNR and CDR2 FQNEAQ (reference sequence). Trimming cost V 7 bases and J 3 bases; bases outside gene matches: 8. The CDR3 contains 14 residues. The CDR3 sequence: CASTRAGVEETQYF. For the CDR3, the DNA is TGTGCCAGCACCAGGGCGGGAGTTGAAGAGACCCAGTACTTC. The full variable domain, its missing parts supplied by reference TRBV7-9 and TRBJ2-5, is DTGVSQNPRHKITKRGQNVTFRCDPISEHNRLYWYRQTLGQGPEFLTYFQNEAQLEKSRLLSDRFSAERPKGSFSTLEIQRTEQGDSAMYLCASTRAGVEETQYFGPGTRLLVL.